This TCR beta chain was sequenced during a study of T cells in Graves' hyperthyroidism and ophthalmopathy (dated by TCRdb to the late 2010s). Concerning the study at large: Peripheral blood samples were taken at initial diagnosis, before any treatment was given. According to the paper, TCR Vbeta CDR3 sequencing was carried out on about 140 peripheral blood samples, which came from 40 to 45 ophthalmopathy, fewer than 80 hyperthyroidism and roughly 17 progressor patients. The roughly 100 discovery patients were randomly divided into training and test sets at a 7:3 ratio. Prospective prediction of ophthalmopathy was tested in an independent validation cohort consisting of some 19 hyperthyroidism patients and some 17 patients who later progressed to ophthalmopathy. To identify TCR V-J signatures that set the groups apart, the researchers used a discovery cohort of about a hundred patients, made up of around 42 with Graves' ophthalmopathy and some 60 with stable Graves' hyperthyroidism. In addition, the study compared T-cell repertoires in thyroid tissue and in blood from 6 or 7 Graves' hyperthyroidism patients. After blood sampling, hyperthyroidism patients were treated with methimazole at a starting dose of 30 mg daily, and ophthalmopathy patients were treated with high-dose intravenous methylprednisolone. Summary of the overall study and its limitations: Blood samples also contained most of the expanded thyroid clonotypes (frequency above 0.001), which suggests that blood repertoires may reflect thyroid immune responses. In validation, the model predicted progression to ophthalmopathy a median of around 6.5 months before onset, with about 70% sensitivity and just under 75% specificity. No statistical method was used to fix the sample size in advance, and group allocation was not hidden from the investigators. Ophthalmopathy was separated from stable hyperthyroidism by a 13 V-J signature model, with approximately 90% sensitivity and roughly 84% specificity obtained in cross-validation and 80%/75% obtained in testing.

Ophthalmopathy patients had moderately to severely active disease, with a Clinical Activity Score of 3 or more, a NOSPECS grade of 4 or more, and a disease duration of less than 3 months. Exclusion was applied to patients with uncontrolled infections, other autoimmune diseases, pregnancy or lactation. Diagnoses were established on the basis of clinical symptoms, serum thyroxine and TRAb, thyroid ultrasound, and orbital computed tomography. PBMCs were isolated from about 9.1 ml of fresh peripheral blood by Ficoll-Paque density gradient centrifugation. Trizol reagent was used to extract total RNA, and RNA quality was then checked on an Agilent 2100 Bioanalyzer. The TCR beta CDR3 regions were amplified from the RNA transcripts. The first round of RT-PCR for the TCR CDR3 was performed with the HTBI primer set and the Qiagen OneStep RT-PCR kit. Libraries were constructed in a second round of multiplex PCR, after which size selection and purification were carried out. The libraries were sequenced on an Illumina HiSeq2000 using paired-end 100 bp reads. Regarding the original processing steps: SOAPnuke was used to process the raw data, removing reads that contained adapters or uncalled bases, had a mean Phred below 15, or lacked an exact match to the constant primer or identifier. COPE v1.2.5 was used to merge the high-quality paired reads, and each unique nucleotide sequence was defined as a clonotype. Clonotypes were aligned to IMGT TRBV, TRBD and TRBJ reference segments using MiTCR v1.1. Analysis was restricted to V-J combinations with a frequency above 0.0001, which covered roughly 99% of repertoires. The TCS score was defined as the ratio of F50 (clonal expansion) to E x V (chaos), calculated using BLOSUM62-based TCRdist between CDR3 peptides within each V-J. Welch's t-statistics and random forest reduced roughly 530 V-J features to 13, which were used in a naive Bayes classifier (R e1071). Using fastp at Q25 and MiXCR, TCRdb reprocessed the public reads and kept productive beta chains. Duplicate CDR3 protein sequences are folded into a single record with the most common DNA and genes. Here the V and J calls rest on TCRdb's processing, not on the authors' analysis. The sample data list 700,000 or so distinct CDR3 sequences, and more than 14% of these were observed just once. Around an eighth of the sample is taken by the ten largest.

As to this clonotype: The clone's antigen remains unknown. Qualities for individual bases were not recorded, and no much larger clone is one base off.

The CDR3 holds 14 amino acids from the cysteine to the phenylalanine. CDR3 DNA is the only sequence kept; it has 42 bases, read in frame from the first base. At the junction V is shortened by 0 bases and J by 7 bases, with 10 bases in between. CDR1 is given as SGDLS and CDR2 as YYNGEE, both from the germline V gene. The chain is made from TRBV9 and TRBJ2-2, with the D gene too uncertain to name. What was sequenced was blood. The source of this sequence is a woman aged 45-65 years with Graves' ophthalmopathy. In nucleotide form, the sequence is TGTGCCAGCAGCGTAGAGGCTGGGGTCGGGGAGCTGTTTTTT. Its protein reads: CASSVEAGVGELFF.